The source of this T cell receptor (beta chain) is a study of shared clonotypes between healthy human individuals. Whole-study context: CD4 naive and CD4 memory each took three plates per donor, while CD8 naive took two and CD8 memory one.

Worth noting for this clone: Its antigen is unknown.

Data came from immunoSEQ multiplex PCR; TCRdb stores just in-frame clones and leaves some out. The sample has some 2 million clones; approximately 94% are singletons. CD8 cells regarded as naive lacked CD45RO, were positively chosen for CCR7, and omitted terminally differentiated effector memory CD45RA+ cells. Germline CDR1 and CDR2: SGDLS and YYNGEE. The CDR3 covers 16 residues. The V gene end was trimmed by 1 base and the J gene end by 2 bases; junction bases not matched to a gene: 2. The study's findings and limits: Though the depth was large, rarefaction showed that sorted-subset sequencing was incomplete. Read depth was anticipated to influence clonotype sharing among donors.

The genes are TRBV9 and TRBJ2-6, with TRBD1 identical over 8 bases. This TCR was recovered from a man younger than 30 in good health. The sequencing input was naive CD8+ T cells sorted from blood. The CDR3 DNA reads TGTGCCAGCAGCGTACAGGGGGCTGCTGGGGCCAACGTCCTGACTTTC. Its protein product is CASSVQGAAGANVLTF.